In this sample, the clone carrying this T cell receptor beta chain is large. TRBV12-4/TRBJ1-2 clonotypes were amplified with adaptor-ligated barcode primers. TCRdb reprocessed the multiplex PCR reads with MiXCR, giving one entry per CDR3 protein. This table holds about 920 distinct CDR3 sequences, more than 4.5% found once. V lost 5 bases to trimming and J lost 8 bases, with 12 bases between them. The CDR3 has 12 residues. The memory fraction was CD4+CD45RO+CD25- cells. V gene TRBV12-3 or TRBV12-4 combines with J gene TRBJ1-2; possible D gene TRBD1, 6 bases. Sequencing was performed on memory CD4+ T cells sorted from blood. Subset: memory CD4+ T cells, CD4+CD45RO+CD25-. The receptor comes from a female donor with breast cancer. CDR3 nucleotide sequence: TGTGCCAGCAGTCTGACAGGACTAGGCTACACCTTC. It codes for CASSLTGLGYTF.